A single sample is the source of the 20 T cell receptor beta chains below, sequenced in a study of shared clonotypes between healthy human individuals. Profiled with immunoSEQ multiplex PCR; TCRdb holds only in-frame clones, not every one. This table has 2.5 million or so clones, just over 90% appearing once. The specimen sequenced was naive CD4+ T cells sorted from blood. Indicated subset: CD45RA+ positively selected. The receptor set was obtained from a young man in good health.

This clone was seen only a few times. The chain links TRBV10-2 to TRBJ1-2; D uncertain. The V gene's germline CDR1 is WSHSY and CDR2 SAAADI. This CDR3 is 14 amino acids long. The germline V and J ends were trimmed by 2 bases and 8 bases, with 15 bases remaining between them. The CDR3 nucleotides are TGCGCCAGCAGTGAGAGGGCAGGCGGGCGCGGCTACACCTTC. This gives the protein CASSERAGGRGYTF.

In regard to this clone: The sample carries other DNA sequences with the same CDR3. The chain has TRBV28 and TRBJ1-4; D is unresolved. The CDR3 length is 15 residues. Trimming removed 6 bases from V and 0 bases from J, with 11 bases in between. CDR1 and CDR2 from the germline V gene are MDHEN and SYDVKM. The CDR3 reads CASSLPGATNEKLFF. The DNA for the CDR3 is TGTGCCAGCAGCCTCCCGGGAGCAACTAATGAAAAACTGTTTTTT.

The chain combines TRBV19 with TRBJ2-1; D may be TRBD1 or TRBD2 (5 bases each). The CDR3 is 17 amino acids. The germline CDR1 and CDR2 sequences are LNHDA and SQIVND (reference sequence). V lost 5 bases to trimming and J lost 1 base, with 18 bases between them. The CDR3 bases are TGTGCCAGTAGTTCTGTCCCCGGGGCCCCATCCTACAATGAGCAGTTCTTC. Protein product: CASSSVPGAPSYNEQFF.

Details on this clone: Other DNA sequences in the sample encode the same CDR3. The V gene is TRBV5-6, the J gene TRBJ2-3; D ambiguous. Germline V CDR1 and CDR2: SGHDT, YYEEEE. V lost 3 bases and J 2 bases, leaving 4 bases between the germline ends. This CDR3 is built from 12 residues. DNA of the CDR3: TGTGCCAGCAGCTCCTACACAGATACGCAGTATTTT. Protein product: CASSSYTDTQYF.

The rearrangement links TRBV9 to TRBJ2-7; a possible D gene is TRBD2 (6 bases). Trimming cost V 0 bases and J 3 bases, with 13 bases left between them. CDR1 is SGDLS, CDR2 YYNGEE, per germline. This CDR3 is built from 15 residues. CDR3 residues: CASSVGGAGIYEQYF. Here the CDR3 DNA reads TGTGCCAGCAGCGTAGGCGGGGCAGGGATCTACGAGCAGTACTTC.

J is TRBJ1-4 and V is TRBV7-8; a possible D gene is TRBD1 (5 bases). Germline V lookup: CDR1 SGHVS, CDR2 FQNEAQ. The CDR3 extends over 13 amino acids. V was clipped by 2 bases and J by 5 bases, with 6 bases between them. CDR3 bases: TGTGCCAGCAGCTTACGACAGAATGAAAAACTGTTTTTT. It is translated as CASSLRQNEKLFF.

The chain is built from TRBV9 and TRBJ2-2; 10 positions match TRBD1. Germline V gives CDR1 SGDLS, CDR2 YYNGEE. With 6 bases clipped from V and 0 bases from J, the junction kept 8 bases outside the gene matches. The length of the CDR3 is 17 residues. The CDR3 region is CASTSPGTGANTGELFF. In DNA, the CDR3 is TGTGCCAGCACCAGTCCCGGGACAGGGGCGAACACCGGGGAGCTGTTTTTT.

The chain recombines TRBV2 with TRBJ2-2; no firm D call. In germline, CDR1 is SNHLY, CDR2 FYNNEI. V was pared by 1 base and J by 2 bases, with 8 bases between. The CDR3 extends over 15 amino acids. In DNA form, the CDR3 reads TGTGCCAGCAGTGAAGTAGGGCCTAACACCGGGGAGCTGTTTTTT. This gives the protein CASSEVGPNTGELFF.

The table lists this clone with a count of one. V gene TRBV13 combines with J gene TRBJ2-2; 8 bases are shared with TRBD1. Germline CDR1 is PRHDT and CDR2 is FYEKMQ (reference sequence). With 5 bases clipped from V and 3 bases from J, the junction kept 2 bases outside the gene matches. The CDR3 has 14 amino acids. The CDR3 DNA reads TGTGCCAGCAGCCCAGGGGGCTACACCGGGGAGCTGTTTTTT. Translating gives CASSPGGYTGELFF.

The chain employs TRBV25-1 and TRBJ1-1; D ambiguous. Germline lookup yields CDR1 MGHDK and CDR2 SYGVNS. The CDR3 has 13 amino acids. V lost 6 bases, J lost 2 bases, and 10 bases lay in between. CDR3 sequence reads: CASRGSGNTEAFF. The DNA of the CDR3 is TGTGCCAGCAGGGGGTCCGGAAACACTGAAGCTTTCTTT. Looking up the rest from reference TRBV25-1 and TRBJ1-1 gives the full variable domain: EADIYQTPRYLVIGTGKKITLECSQTMGHDKMYWYQQDPGMELHLIHYSYGVNSTEKGDLSSESTVSRIRTEHFPLTLESARPSHTSQYLCASRGSGNTEAFFGQGTRLTVV.

The chain combines TRBV7-6 with TRBJ2-1; 12 nucleotides line up with TRBD2. This CDR3 is 17 amino acids long. In germline, CDR1 is SGHVS, CDR2 FNYEAQ. V gave up 3 bases and J gave up 0 bases; unmatched junction bases: 3. The CDR3 bases are TGTGCCAGCAGCTTGGCTAGCGGGAGGGGCTCCTACAATGAGCAGTTCTTC. Translation: CASSLASGRGSYNEQFF.

The chain is built from TRBV7-8 and TRBJ1-4; TRBD1 aligns across 10 bases. Germline CDR1 is SGHVS and CDR2 is FQNEAQ. V lost 5 bases, J lost 8 bases, and 14 bases stayed unmatched. The CDR3 is 17 amino acids. This chain's CDR3 is CASSPVKRRDRGEKLFF. The DNA of the CDR3 is TGTGCCAGCAGCCCCGTGAAGAGACGGGACAGGGGAGAAAAACTGTTTTTT.

The chain links TRBV27 to TRBJ2-1, with 9 bases aligning to TRBD2. The CDR3 has 17 amino acids. With V trimmed by 1 base and J by 0 bases, 4 bases remained unmatched. From germline, CDR1 is MNHEY and CDR2 SMNVEV (reference sequence). The DNA for the CDR3 is TGTGCCAGCAGTTTATACCTAGCGGGGAGCTCCTACAATGAGCAGTTCTTC. As protein: CASSLYLAGSSYNEQFF.

This clone was detected once. The V call is TRBV19, the J call TRBJ2-3; D remains unclear. The length of the CDR3 is 14 residues. Germline values: CDR1 LNHDA, CDR2 SQIVND (reference sequence). The V and J ends lost 3 bases and 4 bases respectively, with 11 bases between them. The CDR3 reads CASSIRSVPDTQYF. DNA for the CDR3: TGTGCCAGTAGTATTCGGTCAGTCCCAGATACGCAGTATTTT.

The J gene is TRBJ2-7, the V gene TRBV14; no reliable D call. Germline CDR1 is SGHDN and CDR2 is FVKESK. V gave up 4 bases and J gave up 7 bases, with 14 bases separating them. The CDR3 has 13 residues. The CDR3 DNA reads as TGTGCCAGCAGCCCCAACATCCCTGGGGAGCAGTACTTC. This sequence encodes CASSPNIPGEQYF.

This clone was recorded once. The chain is built from TRBV11-2 and TRBJ2-7; perhaps TRBD1 as D (6 bases). Per the germline V gene, CDR1 is SGHAT and CDR2 is FQNNGV. V was clipped by 0 bases and J by 3 bases, with 9 bases between them. The CDR3 runs to 14 residues. The CDR3 sequence is CASSLDPTGYEQYF. In DNA form, the CDR3 reads TGTGCCAGCAGCTTAGATCCGACAGGCTACGAGCAGTACTTC.

The chain carries TRBV7-8 and TRBJ2-2; possible D gene TRBD1, 5 bases. Germline V gene data show CDR1 as SGHVS and CDR2 as FQNEAQ. The CDR3 has 15 amino acids. Trimming cost V 3 bases and J 7 bases, with 15 bases left between them. The CDR3 sequence is CASSFTVQGNGELFF. CDR3 DNA sequence: TGTGCCAGCAGCTTCACTGTGCAGGGAAACGGGGAGCTGTTTTTT.

The chain couples TRBV5-1 to TRBJ2-7; possibly TRBD2 for D (5 bases). Trimming took off 0 bases at V and 6 bases at J, with 13 bases between the two ends. The germline V gene encodes CDR1 SGHRS and CDR2 YFSETQ. The CDR3 extends over 14 amino acids. The CDR3 DNA reads TGCGCCAGCAGCTTGGACGAGACTACGGCCGAGCAGTACTTC. Protein product: CASSLDETTAEQYF. The full variable domain, completed using reference TRBV5-1 and TRBJ2-7, is KAGVTQTPRYLIKTRGQQVTLSCSPISGHRSVSWYQQTPGQGLQFLFEYFSETQRNKGNFPGRFSGRQFSNSRSEMNVSTLELGDSALYLCASSLDETTAEQYFGPGTRLTVT.

This rearrangement joins TRBV14 to TRBJ2-7, with D hard to call. The CDR3 has 11 residues. The germline CDR1 and CDR2 sequences are SGHDN and FVKESK. Trimming pared 3 bases from V and 5 bases from J, leaving 5 bases between. CDR3 protein: CASSQKHEQYF. CDR3 bases: TGTGCCAGCAGCCAGAAACACGAGCAGTACTTC.

The chain couples TRBV9 to TRBJ2-2, with D perhaps being TRBD1 or TRBD2 (5 bases each). V was pared by 0 bases and J by 6 bases, with 15 bases between. CDR3 length: 16 residues. Germline V lookup: CDR1 SGDLS, CDR2 YYNGEE. The CDR3 loop is CASSVEGTRFSGELFF. The CDR3 DNA is TGTGCCAGCAGCGTAGAAGGGACGAGATTTTCCGGGGAGCTGTTTTTT.